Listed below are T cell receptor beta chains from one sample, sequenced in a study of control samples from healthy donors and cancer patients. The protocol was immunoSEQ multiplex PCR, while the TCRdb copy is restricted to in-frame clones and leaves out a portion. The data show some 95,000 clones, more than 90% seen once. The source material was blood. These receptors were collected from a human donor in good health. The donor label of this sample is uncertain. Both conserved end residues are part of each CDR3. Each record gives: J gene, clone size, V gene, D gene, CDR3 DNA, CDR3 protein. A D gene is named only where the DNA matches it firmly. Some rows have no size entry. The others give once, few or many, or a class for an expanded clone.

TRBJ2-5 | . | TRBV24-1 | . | TGTGCCACCAGTGATAGACAGGCCCAGTACTTC | CATSDRQAQYF
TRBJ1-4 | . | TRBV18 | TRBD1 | TGTGCCAGCTCAGACGGACAGGGTTCAACTAATGAAAAACTGTTTTTT | CASSDGQGSTNEKLFF
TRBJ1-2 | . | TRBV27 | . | TGTGCCAGCAGGCCCCCGGGACTGACCTATGGCTACACCTTC | CASRPPGLTYGYTF
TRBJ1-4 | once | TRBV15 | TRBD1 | TGTGCCACCAGCAGACCAACGGGACAGGCTAATGAAAAACTGTTTTTT | CATSRPTGQANEKLFF
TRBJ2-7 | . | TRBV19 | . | TGTGCCAGTAGCCCGGGGTCATTGGGCTACGAGCAGTACTTC | CASSPGSLGYEQYF
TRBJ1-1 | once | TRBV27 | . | TGTGCCAGCAGTTTATCCACTATAGCTAGGAACACTGAAGCTTTCTTT | CASSLSTIARNTEAFF
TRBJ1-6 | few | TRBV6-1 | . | TGTGCCAGCAGTGAAAGTCGCGTCTCCTATAATTCACCCCTCCACTTT | CASSESRVSYNSPLHF
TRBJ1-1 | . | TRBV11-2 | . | TGTGCCAGCAGCTTAGGCTTACAGGGCGGTGAAGCTTTCTTT | CASSLGLQGGEAFF
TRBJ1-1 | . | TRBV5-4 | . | TGTGCCAGCAGCTTGGTAGGGGTGAACACTGAAGCTTTCTTT | CASSLVGVNTEAFF
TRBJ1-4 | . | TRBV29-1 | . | TGCAGCGCAGCGGGACGGCTTAATGAAAAACTGTTTTTT | CSAAGRLNEKLFF
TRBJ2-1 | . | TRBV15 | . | TGTGCCACCAGCAGAGATCGGGCTAGCTCCTACAATGAGCAGTTCTTC | CATSRDRASSYNEQFF
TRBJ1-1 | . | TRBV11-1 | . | TGTGCCAGCAGCTTATCTGGATCGAACACTGAAGCTTTCTTT | CASSLSGSNTEAFF
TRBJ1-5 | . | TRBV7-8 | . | TGTGCCAGCAGCCGAGATTATTATAGCAATCAGCCCCAGCATTTT | CASSRDYYSNQPQHF
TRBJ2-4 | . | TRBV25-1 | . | TGTGCCAGCCTCGGTCCCCAGCCGGGACCCAAAAACATTCAGTACTTC | CASLGPQPGPKNIQYF
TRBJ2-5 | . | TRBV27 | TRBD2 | TGTGCCAGCAGTTCTAGAGCGGGGGGCTCAGAGACCCAGTACTTC | CASSSRAGGSETQYF
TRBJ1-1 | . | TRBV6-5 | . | TGTGCCAGCAGGCTGGGGAACACTGAAGCTTTCTTT | CASRLGNTEAFF
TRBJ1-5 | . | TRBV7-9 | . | TGTGCCAGCAGCTTAGGAGAAGGGAAGCCCCAGCATTTT | CASSLGEGKPQHF
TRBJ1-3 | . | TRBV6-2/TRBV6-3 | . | TGTGCCAGCAGTACGACGTCAAGGGGAAACACCATATATTTT | CASSTTSRGNTIYF
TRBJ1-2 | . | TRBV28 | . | TGTGCCAGCAGTTTGATTAACTATGGCTACACCTTC | CASSLINYGYTF
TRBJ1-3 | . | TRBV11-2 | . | TGTGCCAGCAGCTTTAGCCAGAGTACCTTCTCTGGAAACACCATATATTTT | CASSFSQSTFSGNTIYF
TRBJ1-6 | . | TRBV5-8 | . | TGTGCCAGCAGCCGCGGTTCACCCCTCCACTTT | CASSRGSPLHF
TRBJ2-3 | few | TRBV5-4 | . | TGTGCCAGCAGCTCCTCCACAGATACGCAGTATTTT | CASSSSTDTQYF
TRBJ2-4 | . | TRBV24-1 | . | TGTGCCACCAGTGGAGGAGGGGACGCCAAAAACATTCAGTACTTC | CATSGGGDAKNIQYF
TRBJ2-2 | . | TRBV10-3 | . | TGTGCCATCAGCCCCCAGAGGAGCACCGGGGAGCTGTTTTTT | CAISPQRSTGELFF
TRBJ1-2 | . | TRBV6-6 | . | TGTGCCAGCAGTTCTATAACAGGGCGAAGGGCGGTTGGCTACACCTTC | CASSSITGRRAVGYTF
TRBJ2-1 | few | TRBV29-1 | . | TGCAGCGTTGCCTGGGGAGTCAGGCCGGACAATGAGCAGTTCTTC | CSVAWGVRPDNEQFF